This record concerns one T cell receptor (beta chain) sequence. These data come from a study of blood T cell repertoires in COVID-19. Across the whole study: Samples taken during acute and convalescent COVID-19 were collected in the United States, Italy and Spain.

Seattle participants joined during active infection and were tracked over time. This CDR3 is built from 14 residues. Trimming took off 2 bases at V and 0 bases at J, with 4 bases between the two ends. In the study's own analysis: Counts of nucleated cells, estimated from reference gene primer amplification, were obtained. Repertoires were generated with immunoSEQ multiplex PCR, while TCRdb's copy carries only in-frame clones and drops some. The D gene and trimming were derived from the DNA, and the V and J assignments and clone size from that table. The sample records 400,000 to 450,000 clones, around 90% being singletons.

V and J are TRBV23-1 and TRBJ2-2; D is unresolved. TRBV23-1 is an ORF for which the function is uncertain. This TCR came from a man aged 18 to 35 with COVID-19, enrolled during active disease. The sequenced material came from peripheral blood. This CDR3 reads CASSQVANTGELFF. In DNA, the CDR3 is TGCGCCAGCAGTCAAGTAGCGAACACCGGGGAGCTGTTTTTT.